This T cell receptor (beta chain) was found in a study of CD8+ T cells in alopecia areata. Findings and caveats of the study: Across lesional scalp, and particularly alopecia totalis/universalis, clonality surpassed that of normal scalp.

The germline V and J ends were trimmed by 5 bases and 6 bases, with 16 bases remaining between them. The CDR3 consists of 13 residues. Germline CDR1 and CDR2: GTSNPN and SVGIG (reference sequence). cDNA prepared by RNA extraction and subsequent reverse transcription served as the template for sequencing. Assay used: immunoSEQ multiplex PCR; TCRdb lists only in-frame clones, some missing. Seen here are roughly 250,000 clones, 60% observed once, and the top ten hold around 0.92%. The treatment was: oral pan-JAK inhibitor, 5-10 mg twice daily. Comment on this clone: As yet, its antigen is unknown.

V usage is TRBV30 and J usage is TRBJ1-2; perhaps TRBD1 as D (6 bases). The sample was CD4+ T cells sorted from blood, taken at week 52, from a patient treated with tofacitinib. The TCR originated in a human donor with alopecia areata. CDR3 DNA: TGTGCCTGGGCACCTGCGTGGACAGATGGCTACACCTTC. Protein sequence: CAWAPAWTDGYTF.